This T cell receptor beta chain emerged from a study of graft-versus-host responses after intestinal transplantation. Study-level background: Transplant recipients had multivisceral, liver-intestinal, or isolated intestinal grafts. After anti-thymocyte globulin induction, recipients took tacrolimus and steroids for approximately three years. Broader study findings: Early post-transplant HvG declines tracked with peak circulating GvH clone levels. In recipient marrow, GvH clones were found, and some appeared first in ileum or blood.

Points on this clone: What it binds is unknown.

V lost 10 bases, J lost 4 bases, and 3 bases stayed unmatched. The CDR3 has 12 amino acids. Germline CDR1 ENHRY, CDR2 SYGVKD. The assay was immunoSEQ multiplex PCR, and TCRdb's table has in-frame clones only and misses some. This repertoire shows around 120,000 clones, 90% found once; its top ten account for roughly 0.2%. This receptor was taken from a human donor who received an intestinal transplant. Specimen: unstimulated CD4+ T cells sorted from spleen or lymph node cells, collected before intestinal transplant. The rearrangement uses TRBV10-3 and TRBJ1-1, with 10 bases that match TRBD1. The CDR3 DNA sequence: TGTGCCACAAGGACAGGGGGCACTGAAGCTTTCTTT. Translating gives CATRTGGTEAFF.